This TCR beta chain was documented in a study of cytomegalovirus exposure and HLA in healthy donors. Primers included in the PCR were 60 Vbeta and 13 Jbeta primers. Method: immunoSEQ multiplex PCR; TCRdb's copy keeps in-frame clones and lacks some. The data hold fewer than 250,000 clones, with under 80% observed a single time. Germline V gene data show CDR1 as SEHNR and CDR2 as FQNEAQ (reference sequence). This CDR3 comprises 16 residues. V was pared by 4 bases and J by 4 bases, with 10 bases of the junction left unmatched. Sequenced material: PBMCs. This TCR was sampled from a man aged 30 to 39 in good health and CMV-seropositive. The V call is TRBV7-9, the J call TRBJ1-2, with 9 bases that match TRBD1. Here the CDR3 reads CASSSRGQGPLYGYTF. CDR3 sequence (DNA): TGTGCCAGCAGCTCACGTGGACAGGGGCCTCTCTATGGCTACACCTTC.